This section outlines one TCR beta chain sequence together with its context. The data stem from a study of blood T cell repertoires in COVID-19. Whole-study context: Researchers got acute and convalescent COVID-19 samples from the United States, Italy and Spain. Nucleic acid was either cDNA or gDNA, and it came from T cells, B-cell-depleted T cells, or PBMCs.

Original data processing: Amplification of reference gene primers provided the estimated nucleated cell counts. Sequencing used immunoSEQ multiplex PCR; TCRdb keeps in-frame clones, though not all of them. Clone size and the V and J calls come from that table; the DNA yielded D and trimming. This sample has 70,000 to 95,000 clones, with about 90% found just once. The sequence was obtained from an elderly woman with acute or convalescent COVID-19. Sequenced material: peripheral blood.

The CDR3 DNA is TGTGCCAGCAGCCGACCCGGGACAGGGGACAATCAGCCCCAGCATTTT. Translation gives CASSRPGTGDNQPQHF. The V and J genes are TRBV6-2 or TRBV6-3 and TRBJ1-5, with TRBD1 matching 10 bases. Germline CDR1 reads MNHEY; CDR2 reads SVGEGT. V trimming: 6 bases; J trimming: 3 bases; junction bases outside the gene matches: 8. The CDR3 sequence is 16 residues long.